A selection of T cell receptor beta chains follows, all from one sample in a study of immune heterogeneity within non-small cell lung tumors. TCRdb reprocessed the multiplex PCR reads with MiXCR, giving one entry per CDR3 protein. Among about 2,600 distinct CDR3 sequences listed, approximately 27% were seen once. Sequencing was carried out using lung tumor tissue. The receptors were gathered from a man in his forties or fifties with non-small cell lung cancer. CDR3s include the opening cysteine and the closing phenylalanine or tryptophan. Fields, in order: V gene, J gene, clone size, D gene, CDR3 DNA, CDR3 protein. The D gene is left open where the match is weak. The size field is filled for only some rows; it gives once, few, many or a size class.

>TRBV4-1|TRBJ2-4|-|TRBD1
TGCGCCAGCAGCCGAGATAGACAGGGATTAGGCAAAAACATTCAGTACTTC
CASSRDRQGLGKNIQYF
>TRBV2|TRBJ2-7|medium-sized|TRBD1
TGTGCCAGCAGTGAGAGGCGGGGACAGGGGATCTACGAGCAGTACTTC
CASSERRGQGIYEQYF
>TRBV7-8|TRBJ1-5|large|TRBD1
TGTGCCAGCAGCTTAGAGGGACAGAGCACTCAGCCCCAGCATTTT
CASSLEGQSTQPQHF
>TRBV28|TRBJ2-7|-|TRBD1
TGTGCCAGCAGTGCAGACAGGGGGGCCTACGAGCAGTACTTC
CASSADRGAYEQYF
>TRBV18|TRBJ2-2|many|-
TGTGCCAGCTCACCACCGCCTAGCCCCGGGGAGCTGTTTTTT
CASSPPPSPGELFF
>TRBV6-1|TRBJ2-7|medium-sized|TRBD2
TGTGCCAGCAGTGACGGGACTAGCGTATCCTACGAGCAGTACTTC
CASSDGTSVSYEQYF
>TRBV28|TRBJ2-5|medium-sized|TRBD2
TGTGCCAGCAGTGTACCTAGCGGGGCAAGAGGTATAGAAGAGACCCAGTACTTC
CASSVPSGARGIEETQYF
>TRBV18|TRBJ2-5|few|TRBD1
TGTGCCAGCTCACTGACAGGGACCCAAGAGACCCAGTACTTC
CASSLTGTQETQYF
>TRBV24-1|TRBJ2-3|many|-
TGTGCCACCAGTGGCCCTGACGTAGGATTCCACACAGATACGCAGTATTTT
CATSGPDVGFHTDTQYF
>TRBV11-2|TRBJ2-7|medium-sized|TRBD2
TGTGCCAGCAGCGAGGGGAGCGGGATAAGCTCCTACGAGCAGTACTTC
CASSEGSGISSYEQYF
>TRBV4-2|TRBJ2-7|medium-sized|-
TGTGCCAGCAGCCCGCAAACGGGGGCCTACGAGCAGTACTTC
CASSPQTGAYEQYF
>TRBV11-2|TRBJ1-3|medium-sized|-
TGTGCCAGCAGCTTGTTCTCTGTATACTCTGGAAACACCATATATTTT
CASSLFSVYSGNTIYF
>TRBV14|TRBJ1-2|medium-sized|TRBD1
TGTGCCAGCAGCCTTGGGACAGTCTATGGCTACACCTTC
CASSLGTVYGYTF
>TRBV6-5|TRBJ2-3|large|-
TGTGCCAGCAGTTACGGTACTAGGCCCCAAACAGATACGCAGTATTTT
CASSYGTRPQTDTQYF
>TRBV19|TRBJ1-2|medium-sized|-
TGTGCCAGTAGTCCGTCAACAGTATCCTATGGCTACACCTTC
CASSPSTVSYGYTF
>TRBV5-1|TRBJ2-2|few|-
TGCGCCAGCAGCGGACAGCAGAACACCGGGGAGCTGTTTTTT
CASSGQQNTGELFF
>TRBV3-1|TRBJ2-7|medium-sized|TRBD1
TGTGCCAGCAGGCCCAGGGGGTCCTACGAGCAGTACTTC
CASRPRGSYEQYF
>TRBV11-2|TRBJ2-3|large|-
TGTGCCAGCAGCTTAATCGGGGCGGGCGGCACAGATACGCAGTATTTT
CASSLIGAGGTDTQYF
>TRBV11-2|TRBJ2-7|-|-
TGTACCAGCAGCTTAGGAGGGACTGGGCCTAGACACGAGCAGTACTTC
CTSSLGGTGPRHEQYF
>TRBV3-1|TRBJ1-1|many|-
TGTGCCAGCAGCCAAGGACCCGGGACAAGGTTTAGAATGAACACTGAAGCTTTCTTT
CASSQGPGTRFRMNTEAFF
>TRBV2|TRBJ2-5|many|TRBD1
TGTGCCAGCAGCTTATGGTGGACAGGATCGCAAGAGACCCAGTACTTC
CASSLWWTGSQETQYF
>TRBV6-1|TRBJ1-3|large|-
TGTGCCAGCAGCCGAGGGGGGGACTCTGGAAACACCATATATTTT
CASSRGGDSGNTIYF
>TRBV11-2|TRBJ1-4|medium-sized|TRBD1
TGTGCCAGCAGCTTAGAGGGACAGTCCGTGTTTTTT
CASSLEGQSVFF
>TRBV10-2|TRBJ2-1|many|TRBD2
TGCGCCAGCAGTACCGGGACTAGCAGCTACAATGAGCAGTTCTTC
CASSTGTSSYNEQFF
>TRBV11-2|TRBJ1-1|medium-sized|TRBD1
TGTGCCAGCAGGAACAGGGGTTTGGGGAACACTGAAGCTTTCTTT
CASRNRGLGNTEAFF
>TRBV15|TRBJ2-1|-|-
TGTGCCACCAACGCTAGGGGGGAGGGCCGCGATGAGCAGTTCTTC
CATNARGEGRDEQFF
>TRBV19|TRBJ2-7|medium-sized|-
TGTGCCAGTAGTGAGAGGGCCTTTTTCGACGAGCAGTACTTC
CASSERAFFDEQYF
>TRBV7-7|TRBJ2-5|-|-
TGTGCTAGCAGCTTAGGCCATGGGGTCGCAGAGACCCAGTACTTC
CASSLGHGVAETQYF
>TRBV20-1|TRBJ2-1|few|TRBD1
TGCAGTGCTAGAGGCCCGGGACAGGGGGAGTATGAGCAGTTCTTC
CSARGPGQGEYEQFF